Listed here are 6 T cell receptor beta chains from one sample, sequenced in a study of cytomegalovirus exposure and HLA in healthy donors listed by TCRdb under 2017. Libraries were prepared through the immunoSEQ multiplex PCR assay. For the multiplex PCR, a mixture combining 60 forward primers for TCR Vbeta segments and 13 reverse primers for TCR Jbeta segments was used. Here the immuneACCESS table is served through TCRdb, limited to in-frame sequences with V and J called. Missing clones are a known gap in these copies; in checked studies unresolved V genes cover under half, and the rest lacks a known reason. Present in this sample are some 180,000 clones, about 80% of which were seen just once. 1.5% to 1.9% of the sample is in the top ten clones. Sequenced sample: PBMCs. The receptors derive from a man in his forties in good health and CMV-seronegative.

The chain links TRBV11-3 to TRBJ1-2, with D tentatively TRBD1 (5 bases). Trimming took off 10 bases at V and 2 bases at J, with 14 bases between the two ends. The germline V gene has CDR1 SGHNT and CDR2 YENEEA. The CDR3 length is 13 residues. This CDR3 is CATKARQNYGYTF. Here the CDR3 DNA reads TGTGCCACCAAGGCGAGACAGAACTATGGCTACACCTTC.

In this sample, this clone turned up a few times. The chain links TRBV9 to TRBJ1-2, with 9 nucleotides matching TRBD1. After removal of 5 bases from V and 7 bases from J, the junction contained 9 bases not matched to a gene. CDR3 size: 14 residues. Germline CDR1 SGDLS, CDR2 YYNGEE. The CDR3 region is CASRPAGTGFGYTF. The DNA of the CDR3 is TGTGCCAGCAGACCAGCCGGGACAGGGTTTGGCTACACCTTC.

Only one count was recorded for this clone. The rearrangement links TRBV7-3 to TRBJ2-1, with D uncertain. This CDR3 is built from 14 residues. Germline values: CDR1 SGHTA, CDR2 FQGTGA. Trimming removed 9 bases from V and 0 bases from J, with 12 bases in between. CDR3 bases: TGTGCCAGTGGTGCGGATCACTCCTACAATGAGCAGTTCTTC. Residues: CASGADHSYNEQFF. The whole variable domain, remainder taken from reference TRBV7-3 and TRBJ2-1, is GAGVSQTPSNKVTEKGKYVELRCDPISGHTALYWYRQSLGQGPEFLIYFQGTGAADDSGLPNDRFFAVRPEGSVSTLKIQRTERGDSAVYLCASGADHSYNEQFFGPGTRLTVL.

This chain connects TRBV4-3 to TRBJ1-2, with D hard to call. Per germline, CDR1 LGHNA and CDR2 YSLEER. The CDR3 consists of 17 residues. The V end was cut by 2 bases, the J end by 0 bases, with 16 bases between. CDR3 coding DNA: TGCGCCAGCAGCCAACTCCTAAGGGAGGGATCTAACTATGGCTACACCTTC. Protein product: CASSQLLREGSNYGYTF.

The chain employs TRBV28 and TRBJ1-1; 7 bases line up with TRBD1. V shed 6 bases and J 6 bases; nucleotides not matched to a gene: 7. Germline CDR1 is MDHEN and CDR2 is SYDVKM. The CDR3 covers 13 residues. CDR3 loop: CASSWDSPPEAFF. The CDR3 coding sequence is TGTGCCAGCAGCTGGGACAGCCCTCCTGAAGCTTTCTTT.

This chain links TRBV5-1 with TRBJ2-5; 9 bases are shared with TRBD2. Per germline, CDR1 SGHRS and CDR2 YFSETQ. The CDR3 runs 15 residues. J gave up 2 bases and V 4 bases, and 6 bases lay outside the gene matches. The CDR3 DNA sequence: TGCGCCAGCAGCCCAAACCTAGCGGGGCAAGAGACCCAGTACTTC. This codes for CASSPNLAGQETQYF. The complete variable domain, with remaining parts taken from reference TRBV5-1 and TRBJ2-5, reads KAGVTQTPRYLIKTRGQQVTLSCSPISGHRSVSWYQQTPGQGLQFLFEYFSETQRNKGNFPGRFSGRQFSNSRSEMNVSTLELGDSALYLCASSPNLAGQETQYFGPGTRLLVL.